This T cell receptor beta chain was retrieved from a study of shared clonotypes between healthy human individuals. The germline CDR1 and CDR2 sequences are SNHLY and FYNNEI. Trimming stripped 7 bases from V and 1 base from J, with 10 bases between. The CDR3 sequence is 13 residues long. Each subset's genomic DNA was split evenly across several immunoSEQ plates. Only in-frame clones appear in the TCRdb table, and some are missing; sequencing was by immunoSEQ multiplex PCR. The sample yields around 610,000 clones, about 96% seen once. Terminally differentiated effector memory CD45RA+ cells were excluded from the naive CD8 cells, which were CD45RO-negative and positively selected for CCR7.

V gene TRBV2 combines with J gene TRBJ1-1, with no clear D. Sequences were obtained from naive CD8+ T cells sorted from blood. The TCR originated in a woman in her 30s in good health. The CDR3 coding sequence is TGTGCCAGCAACGGGGAACCGAACACTGAAGCTTTCTTT. It yields the protein CASNGEPNTEAFF.